Shown below are 19 T cell receptor beta chains from a single sample sequenced in a study of blood T cells in healthy people across ages. For the second PCR, which ran for 7 to 11 cycles, a sample-barcoded 5' primer and a J-beta primer mix were used. TCRdb reanalysed the 5' RACE reads using MiXCR and keeps one entry per CDR3 protein. The sample includes 1.5 million to 2 million distinct CDR3 sequences, 49% of them seen just once. Sequenced: blood. The receptors come from a woman aged 40 to 50 in good health.

This chain connects TRBV29-1 to TRBJ2-1; D may correspond to TRBD1 or TRBD2 (5 bases each). Germline V gene sequence: CDR1 SQVTM, CDR2 ANQGSEA. Trimming left V 1 base short and J 8 bases short, with 15 bases between. The CDR3 spans 14 residues. The CDR3 here is CSVEGGALMDEQFF. CDR3 nucleotide sequence: TGCAGCGTTGAAGGAGGGGCTCTTATGGATGAGCAGTTCTTC.

This clonotype has just a few counts. This chain links TRBV27 with TRBJ2-5; TRBD1 matches 9 bases. The J call is uncertain, as TRBJ2-7 better fits the DNA end. CDR1 MNHEY and CDR2 SMNVEV come from the germline V gene (reference sequence). The CDR3 extends over 17 amino acids. Here the CDR3 DNA reads TGTGCCAGCAGTTTCCAACCCCCTGACAGGGGGTTCTACGAGCAGTACTTC. This codes for CASSFQPPDRGFYEQYF.

V usage is TRBV5-1 and J usage is TRBJ2-4; D is unresolved. The J call is in doubt because the DNA end fits TRBJ2-7 better. Germline loops: CDR1 SGHRS, CDR2 YFSETQ. CDR3 size: 16 residues. CDR3 DNA: TGCGCCAGCAGCTTTGGACGCTACCAGAGCCCCTACGAGCAGTACTTC. It encodes CASSFGRYQSPYEQYF.

This clonotype was counted between two and nine times. The chain links TRBV12-3 or TRBV12-4 to TRBJ1-1, with TRBD1 identical over 7 bases. The CDR3 extends over 15 amino acids. V dropped 7 bases and J dropped 0; count of bases not matched to a gene: 8. This chain's CDR3 is CASTNFGQVNTEAFF. CDR3 bases: TGTGCCAGCACCAACTTCGGACAGGTGAACACTGAAGCTTTCTTT.

V usage is TRBV27 and J usage is TRBJ2-3, with D uncertain. CDR3 size: 16 residues. CDR1 is MNHEY, CDR2 SMNVEV, per germline (reference sequence). V was trimmed by 5 bases and J by 2 bases, leaving 17 bases between them. The CDR3 region has the DNA TGTGCCAGCAGTCCGTTAGGTCTGGGTTCCACAGATACGCAGTATTTT. This encodes CASSPLGLGSTDTQYF.

The chain is built from TRBV7-2 and TRBJ2-1; D is undetermined. V was shortened by 5 bases and J by 5 bases, with 13 bases between the two germline ends. This CDR3 is built from 14 residues. Germline V gives CDR1 SGHTA, CDR2 FQGNSA. Here the CDR3 reads CASSVSPIHNEQFF. The CDR3 DNA reads as TGTGCCAGCAGCGTAAGTCCTATTCACAATGAGCAGTTCTTC. The full variable domain, in which reference TRBV7-2 and TRBJ2-1 provide the parts outside the CDR3, is GAGVSQSPSNKVTEKGKDVELRCDPISGHTALYWYRQSLGQGLEFLIYFQGNSAPDKSGLPSDRFSAERTGGSVSTLTIQRTQQEDSAVYLCASSVSPIHNEQFFGPGTRLTVL.

The chain uses TRBV2 and TRBJ2-5; 7 bases fit TRBD1. The CDR3 covers 15 residues. CDR1 and CDR2 (germline): SNHLY, FYNNEI. With V trimmed by 6 bases and J by 2 bases, 9 bases remained unmatched. CDR3 nucleotide sequence: TGTGCCAGCAGCGGCGACAGGGCTGGGCAAGAGACCCAGTACTTC. Translated, it gives CASSGDRAGQETQYF.

This clonotype occurred a few times. The gene calls are TRBV5-5 and TRBJ2-7; either TRBD1 or TRBD2 may supply D (5 bases each). The ends were cut back, 7 bases at V and 4 bases at J, with 15 bases in the middle. Germline V gene lookup returns CDR1 SGHKS and CDR2 YYEKEE (reference sequence). This CDR3 contains 13 residues. The CDR3 DNA reads as TGTGCCAGCGAAGCCGGGACGGGATACGAGCAGTACTTC. Protein: CASEAGTGYEQYF.

The rearrangement links TRBV24-1 to TRBJ2-6; D is perhaps TRBD1 (6 bases). CDR1 and CDR2 from the germline V gene are KGHDR and SFDVKD. This CDR3 spans 15 amino acids. Trimming stripped 6 bases from V and 2 bases from J, with 10 bases between. The CDR3 here is CATSLGAAGANVLTF. In nucleotides, the CDR3 is TGTGCCACCAGTCTGGGGGCGGCTGGGGCCAACGTCCTGACTTTC.

This chain uses TRBV12-3 or TRBV12-4 with TRBJ2-2; D not certain. Trimming removed 6 bases from V and 2 bases from J, with 10 bases in between. The CDR3 is made up of 14 amino acids. The CDR3 bases are TGTGCCAGCAGCAAACGGAATAACACCGGGGAGCTGTTTTTT. Encoded protein: CASSKRNNTGELFF.

This clonotype has only a few counts. V usage is TRBV28 and J usage is TRBJ1-2, with D maybe TRBD1 (6 bases). CDR1 MDHEN and CDR2 SYDVKM come from the germline V gene. Trimming pared 7 bases from V and 0 bases from J, leaving 15 bases between. The CDR3 covers 15 residues. This CDR3 reads CASIFNDRSNYGYTF. CDR3 sequence (DNA): TGTGCCAGCATATTCAATGACAGGTCTAACTATGGCTACACCTTC.

This clonotype was seen only a few times. The J gene is TRBJ2-1, the V gene TRBV13, with D possibly being TRBD2 (7 bases). V lost 5 bases and J 2 bases, leaving 13 bases between the germline ends. Germline lookup yields CDR1 PRHDT and CDR2 FYEKMQ (reference sequence). CDR3 size: 15 residues. CDR3 in amino acids: CASSPGGPTYNEQFF. The CDR3 DNA sequence: TGTGCCAGCAGCCCCGGGGGGCCTACCTACAATGAGCAGTTCTTC.

This clonotype has only a few counts. The CDR3 loop reads CASSLIQGAFYNEQFF. The CDR3 region has the DNA TGTGCCAGCAGCTTAATACAGGGGGCTTTCTACAATGAGCAGTTCTTC. The gene calls are TRBV7-2 and TRBJ2-1, with TRBD1 identical over 9 bases. There are 16 residues in the CDR3. Germline CDR1 is SGHTA and CDR2 is FQGNSA. V lost 2 bases to trimming and J lost 3 bases; unmatched junction nucleotides: 5. The full variable domain, completed using reference TRBV7-2 and TRBJ2-1, is GAGVSQSPSNKVTEKGKDVELRCDPISGHTALYWYRQSLGQGLEFLIYFQGNSAPDKSGLPSDRFSAERTGGSVSTLTIQRTQQEDSAVYLCASSLIQGAFYNEQFFGPGTRLTVL.

The rearrangement uses TRBV10-3 and TRBJ2-7; D possibly uses TRBD1 or TRBD2 (6 bases each). The CDR3 is 14 residues long. Looked up from germline, CDR1 is ENHRY and CDR2 is SYGVKD. V lost 5 bases and J lost 7, with 18 bases in between. Here the CDR3 DNA reads TGTGCCATCAGTCCGGGGGCCCTCTCGAAAGAGCAGTACTTC. Amino acids: CAISPGALSKEQYF.

The chain combines TRBV15 with TRBJ1-5; D not certain. V dropped 0 bases and J dropped 2 bases, with 11 bases sitting between them. The V gene's germline CDR1 is LNHNV and CDR2 YYDKDF (reference sequence). There are 16 residues in the CDR3. CDR3 protein: CATSRDRATGNQPQHF. DNA of the CDR3: TGTGCCACCAGCAGAGATAGGGCAACAGGCAATCAGCCCCAGCATTTT.

This chain links TRBV6-2 or TRBV6-3 with TRBJ2-3; D possibly corresponds to TRBD2 (6 bases). The CDR3 has 16 amino acids. Germline V gene lookup returns CDR1 MNHEY and CDR2 SVGEGT. V lost 4 bases and J lost 0, with 14 bases in between. CDR3 sequence: CASSFSGGTSTDTQYF. CDR3 nucleotide sequence: TGTGCCAGCAGTTTTTCCGGCGGGACTAGCACAGATACGCAGTATTTT.

In this sample, this clonotype turned up a few times. The V gene is TRBV7-2, the J gene TRBJ1-4; 7 positions agree with TRBD1. Trimming removed 4 bases from V and 8 bases from J; junction bases left unmatched: 10. The CDR3 contains 15 residues. Germline V gene data show CDR1 as SGHTA and CDR2 as FQGNSA. The CDR3 DNA reads TGTGCCAGCAGCTCCAGGGGGGTGAATAGAGAAAAACTGTTTTTT. Translation gives CASSSRGVNREKLFF.

The V and J genes are TRBV12-3 or TRBV12-4 and TRBJ1-1, with a possible D match to TRBD1 (5 bases). The CDR3 runs to 14 residues. The ends were cut back, 6 bases at V and 4 bases at J, with 15 bases in the middle. The CDR3: CASSSGRATTEAFF. The CDR3 DNA sequence: TGTGCCAGCAGCTCAGGGAGGGCTACCACTGAAGCTTTCTTT.

This clonotype was picked up many times. The V gene is TRBV6-4, the J gene TRBJ1-6; 7 bases are shared with TRBD1. From germline, CDR1 is MRHNA and CDR2 SNTAGT. The trim removed 2 bases at V and 5 bases at J, leaving 0 bases unmatched. CDR3 length: 14 amino acids. CDR3 protein: CASSDGTDNSPLHF. CDR3 nucleotide sequence: TGTGCCAGCAGTGACGGGACAGATAATTCACCCCTCCACTTT.